This is a list of T cell receptor beta chains from one sample in a study of beta chain features in type 1 diabetes. TCRdb's table, derived via immunoSEQ multiplex PCR, lists solely in-frame clones and lacks some. The table includes under 900,000 clones, roughly 17% detected once. Sequenced sample: naive CD4+ T cells from blood. The receptors were gathered from a woman aged 18-29 years in good health. Both conserved end residues are part of each CDR3. D genes are given only for firm matches. Size is omitted from some rows. Given values are once, few, many or a class for expanded clones.

cdr3_nt cdr3_aa j_call clone_size v_call d_call
TGCAGCGCTTATCGCGGGAACACCGGGGAGCTGTTTTTT CSAYRGNTGELFF TRBJ2-2 few TRBV29-1 -
TGTGCCAGCATGGGACAGGGGGCCGAAAAACTGTTTTTT CASMGQGAEKLFF TRBJ1-4 few TRBV2 TRBD1
TGTGCCAGCAGTTACTCTACAGCTCCTGCTAACTATGGCTACACCTTC CASSYSTAPANYGYTF TRBJ1-2 - TRBV6-5 -
TGTGCCAGCAGCCCGAGGACTAGCGGGAGTGAGCAGTACTTC CASSPRTSGSEQYF TRBJ2-7 few TRBV5-4 TRBD2
TGTGCCAGCAGCTTAACTAGCGGGAGCCCCCACGAGCAGTACTTC CASSLTSGSPHEQYF TRBJ2-7 - TRBV7-2 TRBD2
TGTGCCAGCAGCTTACCCAGCAGGGATCAGAGCTCCTACGAGCAGTACTTC CASSLPSRDQSSYEQYF TRBJ2-7 few TRBV7-9 -
TGTGCCAGCAGCTTAAGTGGCGGGACGACCAATGAGCAGTTCTTC CASSLSGGTTNEQFF TRBJ2-1 few TRBV7-9 -
TGTGCCAGCAGTTTACAGGGGAGCACAGATACGCAGTATTTT CASSLQGSTDTQYF TRBJ2-3 - TRBV6-1 TRBD1
TGCAGCGCACAGAACCAAGAGACCCAGTACTTC CSAQNQETQYF TRBJ2-5 few TRBV29-1 -
TGTGCCATTAAATATTCCGGGACAGGGGATATCGGGGAGCTGTTTTTT CAIKYSGTGDIGELFF TRBJ2-2 few TRBV10-3 TRBD1
TGTGCCAGCAGCTTAGTCGTAGCGGGATATAGTGAGCAGTTCTTC CASSLVVAGYSEQFF TRBJ2-1 few TRBV7-2 TRBD2
TGTGCCATCAGCGACCTAGCGGGAGCCGGGGAGCTGTTTTTT CAISDLAGAGELFF TRBJ2-2 - TRBV10-3 TRBD2
TGTGCCAGCACCGATAGCGGGGAGGGGGTCACGCAGTATTTT CASTDSGEGVTQYF TRBJ2-3 - TRBV6-1 TRBD2
TGTGCCAGCTCACCACTCACTAGCGGGAGCCACAATGAGCAGTTCTTC CASSPLTSGSHNEQFF TRBJ2-1 few TRBV18 TRBD2
TGTGCCAGCAGCGAGACGCCGAGTCCGTCTAGCGGGAGCAATACGCAGTATTTT CASSETPSPSSGSNTQYF TRBJ2-3 - TRBV9 TRBD2
TGTGCCAGCAGCCAAGACGGCCACAGCCCCTATAATTCACCCCTCCACTTT CASSQDGHSPYNSPLHF TRBJ1-6 - TRBV4-2 -
TGTGCCAGCAGCTCACACAGGGTTCTCACTGAAGCTTTCTTT CASSSHRVLTEAFF TRBJ1-1 - TRBV7-2 -
TGCGCCAGCAGTGGAACACAGGGGTTCCCTGAAGCTTTCTTT CASSGTQGFPEAFF TRBJ1-1 - TRBV10-2 TRBD1
TGTGCCAGCAGTTACTCGATTACGGAGGACCCCCTCTTC CASSYSITEDPLF TRBJ2-7 few TRBV6-5 -
TGTGCCACCAAAAGAACTGAGGGTTTCTCCTACGAGCAGTACTTC CATKRTEGFSYEQYF TRBJ2-7 - TRBV28 -
TGTGCCAGCTCCCCACGGGACGGACCCTACGAGCAGTACTTC CASSPRDGPYEQYF TRBJ2-7 - TRBV18 -
TGTGCCAGCAGCCAAGATGCAGGGGGCAGGGGAGTCTATGGCTACACCTTC CASSQDAGGRGVYGYTF TRBJ1-2 - TRBV4-2 TRBD1
TGTGCCAGCAGCCCAGGTAGAAAGCCCCAGCATTTT CASSPGRKPQHF TRBJ1-5 - TRBV6-1 -
TGTGCCAGCAGTGGGTCGAGACCAGAGACCCAGTACTTC CASSGSRPETQYF TRBJ2-5 few TRBV2 -
TGTGCCAGTAACAGGGGAGGAACTAATGAAAAACTGTTTTTT CASNRGGTNEKLFF TRBJ1-4 - TRBV19 TRBD1
TGTGCCAGCAGCCCCAGGGGGCGCGGGGGTTCAGATACGCAGTATTTT CASSPRGRGGSDTQYF TRBJ2-3 - TRBV28 -
TGTGCCAGCAGCTTAGATGGGACAGGAGAAGGCTACACCTTC CASSLDGTGEGYTF TRBJ1-2 few TRBV7-9 TRBD1
TGCGCCAGCAGCTTGGGACAGAATGGCTACACCTTC CASSLGQNGYTF TRBJ1-2 few TRBV5-1 -
TGTGCCAGCAGCTCCGGATACAATCAGCCCCAGCATTTT CASSSGYNQPQHF TRBJ1-5 - TRBV7-9 -
TGTGCCAGTAGTACCACTCCCGCCGGCACAGATACGCAGTATTTT CASSTTPAGTDTQYF TRBJ2-3 - TRBV19 -
TGTGCCAGCAGTTACTCGGGGTCCACCGGGGAGCTGTTTTTT CASSYSGSTGELFF TRBJ2-2 - TRBV6-5 -
TGTGCCAGCAGCTTAGTGAGACCCGCGGGCGATGAGCAGTTCTTC CASSLVRPAGDEQFF TRBJ2-1 few TRBV7-9 -
TGTGCCAGCAGCTCCCAGGACAGGGGGCAATCCTACGAGCAGTACTTC CASSSQDRGQSYEQYF TRBJ2-7 - TRBV5-4 TRBD1
TGTGCCACCAGCAGAGATGGTTGGGAGACCCAGTACTTC CATSRDGWETQYF TRBJ2-5 - TRBV15 -
TGTGCCAGCAGTCCCCGGGCCGGGCAGTACTTC CASSPRAGQYF TRBJ2-7 - TRBV28 -
TGTGCCAGCATTACCGGGGGATCGGGCTACGAGCAGTACTTC CASITGGSGYEQYF TRBJ2-7 - TRBV28 -
TGTGCCAGCAGTTACTTGGCTGGCTACGAGCAGTACTTC CASSYLAGYEQYF TRBJ2-7 - TRBV6-5 -
TGTGCCAGCAGCCAAGGACCTCTCCAGTACTTC CASSQGPLQYF TRBJ2-7 - TRBV14 -
TGTGCCAGCTCAAGTCTAGCGGCGGGGTCCTACAATGAGCAGTTCTTC CASSSLAAGSYNEQFF TRBJ2-1 few TRBV18 TRBD2
TGCGCCAGCAGCACGGGGACAGGGGAATACGAGCAGTACTTC CASSTGTGEYEQYF TRBJ2-7 - TRBV5-1 TRBD1
TGTGCCAGCTCACCACAGGGACAGGGGCATGATACTGAAGCTTTCTTT CASSPQGQGHDTEAFF TRBJ1-1 - TRBV18 TRBD1
TGTGCCAGCAGCGTAGAAGGTCGGCTAACTAATGAAAAACTGTTTTTT CASSVEGRLTNEKLFF TRBJ1-4 - TRBV9 -
TGTGCCAGCAGTTGGAGATCCACCGGGGAGCTGTTTTTT CASSWRSTGELFF TRBJ2-2 - TRBV28 -
TGTGCCAGCAGCCGGAACGTATTCAGACCTCGCTATGGCTACACCTTC CASSRNVFRPRYGYTF TRBJ1-2 - TRBV6-8 -
TGTGCCAGCAGAGCTACAGGGGGGGGTGGCTACACCTTC CASRATGGGGYTF TRBJ1-2 few TRBV27 TRBD1
TGTGCCACCAGCCTTGGGACGGGTTACAATGAGCAGTTCTTC CATSLGTGYNEQFF TRBJ2-1 few TRBV15 -
TGTGCCACCAGCAGACCCGCTAGTGCAGATACGCAGTATTTT CATSRPASADTQYF TRBJ2-3 few TRBV15 -
TGTGCCAGCTCACCGGCGGCACAGGGTTACCACGAGCAGTACTTC CASSPAAQGYHEQYF TRBJ2-7 - TRBV18 -
TGTGCCACCAGCTTCGATGACAGGGCTAACTATGGCTACACCTTC CATSFDDRANYGYTF TRBJ1-2 - TRBV15 TRBD1
TGTGCCTCCCCCTCGAACACCGGGGAGCTGTTTTTT CASPSNTGELFF TRBJ2-2 few TRBV30 -
TGTGCCAGCAGCTACAGCGAGCAAGAGACCCAGTACTTC CASSYSEQETQYF TRBJ2-5 - TRBV7-2 -
TGTGCCAGCAGTTTAACAGTCTCCTATGGCTACACCTTC CASSLTVSYGYTF TRBJ1-2 - TRBV28 -
TGTGCCAGCAGCCGAGCGGGAGGGACCTACGAGCAGTACTTC CASSRAGGTYEQYF TRBJ2-7 few TRBV7-9 TRBD2
TGTGCCAGCAGCCCGCGAACAACCGAAACAGAGCAGTACTTC CASSPRTTETEQYF TRBJ2-7 few TRBV14 -
TGTGCCAGCAGCAAACAGGCCTCCTACGAGCAGTACTTC CASSKQASYEQYF TRBJ2-7 - TRBV6-5 -
TGCAGCGTTGAAGGACAGGGGGTTCGAAGAAACACCATATATTTT CSVEGQGVRRNTIYF TRBJ1-3 few TRBV29-1 TRBD1
TGTGCCAGCATTACCGTCCGGGGCCTTGGGACCCAGTACTTC CASITVRGLGTQYF TRBJ2-5 - TRBV2 -
TGTGCCAGCAGCTTGGAGCCAAGTCGGGACAGGGGTGAGTTCTTC CASSLEPSRDRGEFF TRBJ2-1 - TRBV5-4 TRBD1
TGTGCCAGCAAAAGACAGGGGGCGGACGAGCAGTACTTC CASKRQGADEQYF TRBJ2-7 - TRBV2 TRBD1